The 10 T cell receptor beta chains below were found in one sample sequenced in a study of metastatic and nonmetastatic thyroid tumors. Using MiXCR, TCRdb re-called clones from the PCR reads. The sample has fewer than 7,000 clones; 30% to 35% are singletons. Thyroid surgery took place with no prior treatment in any patient. Sample: tumor tissue. These TCRs come from a female donor with papillary thyroid cancer or a benign thyroid nodule (not recorded which). Some clones in this sample may be carry-over from other donors' samples.

This clone was counted a few times. The chain carries TRBV6-1 and TRBJ2-7; maybe TRBD1 (6 bases). V was trimmed by 0 bases and J by 3 bases, leaving 9 bases between them. CDR1 MNHNS and CDR2 SASEGT come from the germline V gene. The CDR3 is 14 amino acids. The CDR3 sequence is CASSEALGGYEQYF. In DNA, the CDR3 is TGTGCCAGCAGTGAAGCCTTAGGGGGCTACGAGCAGTACTTC.

Many counts were recorded for this clone. The V gene is TRBV10-3, the J gene TRBJ2-2; TRBD2 matches at 11 bases. The CDR3 totals 16 residues. Germline CDR1 ENHRY, CDR2 SYGVKD. V dropped 6 bases and J dropped 5; count of bases not matched to a gene: 8. DNA of the CDR3: TGTGCCATCAGGGGGGCACTAGCGGGAGCTACCGGGGAGCTGTTTTTT. This encodes CAIRGALAGATGELFF.

This chain uses TRBV30 with TRBJ1-2; weak D call: TRBD1 (6 bases). The CDR3 consists of 13 residues. V lost 2 bases and J lost 4, with 11 bases in between. Germline V gives CDR1 GTSNPN, CDR2 SVGIG (reference sequence). The CDR3 region is CAWSSGGAYGYTF. CDR3 nucleotides: TGTGCCTGGAGTTCTGGGGGCGCCTATGGCTACACCTTC. Combining the CDR3 with reference TRBV30 and TRBJ1-2 gives the whole variable domain SQTIHQWPATLVQPVGSPLSLECTVEGTSNPNLYWYRQAAGRGLQLLFYSVGIGQISSEVPQNLSASRPQDRQFILSSKKLLLSDSGFYLCAWSSGGAYGYTFGSGTRLTVV.

This clone is hyperexpanded (1% or more) in the sample. The chain combines TRBV6-1 with TRBJ2-5; 11 nucleotides line up with TRBD2. Germline values: CDR1 MNHNS, CDR2 SASEGT. CDR3 size: 15 residues. The trim removed 7 bases at V and 5 bases at J, leaving 9 bases unmatched. The CDR3 DNA follows: TGTGCCAGCAATCTCATAGCGGGGGGGCAGGAGACCCAGTACTTC. Encoded protein: CASNLIAGGQETQYF.

V gene TRBV4-1 combines with J gene TRBJ2-1, with 9 bases identical to TRBD2. The V and J ends lost 4 bases and 2 bases, in that order; junction bases with no gene match: 6. The V gene's germline CDR1 is MGHRA and CDR2 YSYEKL. This CDR3 region has 16 residues. The CDR3 DNA sequence: TGCGCCAGCAGCCGATACCTAGCGGGACCCTACAATGAGCAGTTCTTC. As protein: CASSRYLAGPYNEQFF.

V is TRBV20-1 and J is TRBJ1-1; 9 bases agree with TRBD1. This CDR3 contains 14 residues. Looked up from germline, CDR1 is DFQATT and CDR2 is SNEGSKA (reference sequence). V shed 2 bases and J 4 bases; nucleotides not matched to a gene: 5. This CDR3 reads CSARTGGGSTEAFF. The CDR3 coding sequence is TGCAGTGCTAGAACAGGGGGCGGAAGCACTGAAGCTTTCTTT.

This clone was counted between two and nine times. This chain connects TRBV19 to TRBJ2-7, with unresolved D. This CDR3 has 14 amino acids. V lost 3 bases to trimming and J lost 5 bases, with 14 bases between them. Per the germline V gene, CDR1 is LNHDA and CDR2 is SQIVND (reference sequence). As DNA, the CDR3 is TGTGCCAGTAGTATGCTATCGGTAGGGCACGAGCAGTACTTC. As protein: CASSMLSVGHEQYF.

This clone showed up many times. This sequence joins TRBV5-1 and TRBJ2-7; D is undetermined. The CDR3 runs 14 residues. In germline, CDR1 is SGHRS, CDR2 YFSETQ. V was cut by 0 bases and J by 5 bases, with 12 bases left in between. As DNA, the CDR3 is TGCGCCAGCAGCTTGGATTGGGGTTGGAACGAGCAGTACTTC. Its translation is CASSLDWGWNEQYF.

This clone rates as medium-sized. The V call is TRBV7-9, the J call TRBJ1-1, with 7 bases identical to TRBD1. Trimming removed 2 bases from V and 11 bases from J; junction bases left unmatched: 11. Germline CDR1 is SEHNR and CDR2 is FQNEAQ (reference sequence). The CDR3 runs 14 residues. The CDR3 here is CASSLLDRSAEAFF. For the CDR3, the DNA is TGTGCCAGCAGCTTACTGGACAGGTCCGCGGAGGCTTTCTTT.

This clone was seen more than once but under ten times. V and J are TRBV2 and TRBJ2-7, with 10 bases that match TRBD1. V gave up 1 base and J gave up 12 bases; unmatched junction bases: 9. The CDR3 spans 14 residues. CDR1 is SNHLY and CDR2 is FYNNEI in the germline V gene. The CDR3 region has the DNA TGTGCCAGCAGTGAAGAAGGACAGGGGGAAAGCCGGTACTTC. It is translated as CASSEEGQGESRYF.